Following are 9 T cell receptor beta chains from one sample sequenced in a study of Ad26.COV2.S vaccination and SARS-CoV-2 variants. Treatment meaning: around 19 received Ad26.COV2.S at low or high dose, single or two shots; a few received placebo; per-sample allocation not given. On day 63 after the first injection, vaccine and placebo recipients gave samples. TCRdb's table, derived via immunoSEQ multiplex PCR, lists solely in-frame clones and lacks some. The table includes around 270,000 clones, 70% to 90% detected once. The sequences come from peripheral blood, collected in a trial of Ad26.COV2.S vaccine versus placebo. The receptors here all came from a person aged 18-60 years who received the Ad26.COV2.S COVID-19 vaccine or a placebo.

This clone was seen just once. V usage is TRBV27 and J usage is TRBJ1-2; possibly TRBD1 for D (5 bases). This CDR3 contains 15 residues. Trimming took off 5 bases at V and 0 bases at J, with 13 bases between the two ends. CDR1 is MNHEY, CDR2 SMNVEV, per germline (reference sequence). The CDR3 sequence: CASSPYKGPNYGYTF. The CDR3 DNA sequence: TGTGCCAGCAGTCCTTACAAGGGGCCTAACTATGGCTACACCTTC.

V and J are TRBV2 and TRBJ2-5; the match to TRBD1 covers 8 bases. Germline trimming cut 3 bases from V and 5 bases from J; bases unmatched to any gene: 8. Germline V gene data show CDR1 as SNHLY and CDR2 as FYNNEI. The CDR3 length is 15 residues. DNA for the CDR3: TGTGCCAGCAGTGACGGCAGGGGGCAAAAGGAGACCCAGTACTTC. Protein: CASSDGRGQKETQYF. The full variable domain, its missing parts supplied by reference TRBV2 and TRBJ2-5, is EPEVTQTPSHQVTQMGQEVILRCVPISNHLYFYWYRQILGQKVEFLVSFYNNEISEKSEIFDDQFSVERPDGSNFTLKIRSTKLEDSAMYFCASSDGRGQKETQYFGPGTRLLVL.

J is TRBJ2-4 and V is TRBV19, with 7 bases aligning to TRBD2. The CDR3 runs to 14 residues. From germline, CDR1 is LNHDA and CDR2 SQIVND (reference sequence). V lost 2 bases to trimming and J lost 7 bases; unmatched junction nucleotides: 5. This CDR3 is CASSIQGGRNIQYF. In nucleotides, the CDR3 is TGTGCCAGTAGTATACAGGGAGGGAGGAACATTCAGTACTTC.

The J gene is TRBJ1-5, the V gene TRBV24-1; no firm D call. This CDR3 spans 14 amino acids. Germline-derived CDR1 and CDR2 are KGHDR and SFDVKD. V dropped 4 bases and J dropped 4 bases, with 10 bases sitting between them. The CDR3 DNA reads TGTGCCACCAGTGACTCTGGACCTAATCAGCCCCAGCATTTT. This encodes CATSDSGPNQPQHF.

The genes are TRBV2 and TRBJ2-7, with D unclear. This CDR3 contains 12 residues. Germline V gene data show CDR1 as SNHLY and CDR2 as FYNNEI. The germline V and J ends were trimmed by 5 bases and 2 bases, with 7 bases remaining between them. The CDR3 reads CASSLYTYEQYF. CDR3 DNA: TGTGCCAGCAGTTTATATACCTACGAGCAGTACTTC. The entire variable domain, with the rest obtained from reference TRBV2 and TRBJ2-7, is as follows: EPEVTQTPSHQVTQMGQEVILRCVPISNHLYFYWYRQILGQKVEFLVSFYNNEISEKSEIFDDQFSVERPDGSNFTLKIRSTKLEDSAMYFCASSLYTYEQYFGPGTRLTVT.

V usage is TRBV30 and J usage is TRBJ1-5; tentative D call: TRBD1 (5 bases). The germline gives CDR1 GTSNPN, CDR2 SVGIG (reference sequence). The CDR3 is made up of 13 amino acids. V was pared by 2 bases and J by 5 bases, with 10 bases between. The CDR3 region has the DNA TGTGCCTGGAGTTTTCAGGGAGATCAGCCCCAGCATTTT. It translates to CAWSFQGDQPQHF.

The rearrangement uses TRBV19 and TRBJ1-2; D uncertain. Trimming left V 3 bases short and J 8 bases short, with 16 bases between. The CDR3 contains 14 residues. CDR1 LNHDA and CDR2 SQIVND come from the germline V gene (reference sequence). CDR3 nucleotide sequence: TGTGCCAGTAGTATGCCCCTCCGGACGTACGGCTACACCTTC. It codes for CASSMPLRTYGYTF.

The CDR3 sequence is CASRTGQSNYGYTF. The CDR3 bases are TGTGCCAGTAGGACGGGACAATCCAACTATGGCTACACCTTC. The gene calls are TRBV6-6 and TRBJ1-2, with D maybe TRBD1 (6 bases). The CDR3 covers 14 residues. Germline V gene lookup returns CDR1 MNHNY and CDR2 SVGAGI (reference sequence). V was shortened by 9 bases and J by 2 bases, with 16 bases between the two germline ends.

In DNA, the CDR3 is TGTGCCAGCAGCTTAGAGGCGGGGACTAGCGGGAGAGTAGGAGATACGCAGTATTTT. This codes for CASSLEAGTSGRVGDTQYF. The V call is TRBV7-9, the J call TRBJ2-3, with TRBD2 matching 14 bases. Trimming cost V 1 base and J 5 bases; bases outside gene matches: 11. The germline CDR1 and CDR2 sequences are SEHNR and FQNEAQ (reference sequence). The CDR3 covers 19 residues.